What follows describes a single T cell receptor (beta chain). This CDR3 spans 13 amino acids. V was shortened by 3 bases and J by 0 bases, with 5 bases between the two germline ends. Germline loops: CDR1 MDHEN, CDR2 SYDVKM. The sample is drawn from a study of blood T cell repertoires in COVID-19. Background on the study: COVID-19 samples from acute and convalescent phases originated in the United States, Italy and Spain. T cells, B-cell-depleted T cells, or PBMCs supplied cDNA or gDNA.

TCRdb's table, derived via immunoSEQ multiplex PCR, lists solely in-frame clones and lacks some. Among 210,000 or so clones listed, around 85% were seen once. This receptor was obtained from a man over 45 with COVID-19, enrolled during active disease. V usage is TRBV28 and J usage is TRBJ1-1; unclear D gene. The sample consisted of peripheral blood. The CDR3 sequence is CASSLEVNTEAFF. In nucleotides, the CDR3 is TGTGCCAGCAGTTTGGAGGTGAACACTGAAGCTTTCTTT.